This T cell receptor beta chain was observed in a study of blood T cell repertoires in COVID-19. Study-level background: COVID-19 samples from acute and convalescent phases originated in the United States, Italy and Spain.

TCRdb's copy holds only in-frame clones and misses some; the assay was immunoSEQ multiplex PCR. The top ten clones hold roughly 6% of a sample with hundreds of thousands of clones, 75% to 90% of them seen once. This clone was picked up a small number of times. The sample contains more than one DNA sequence encoding this CDR3. The J segment lost 4 bases and the V segment lost 6 bases, leaving 2 bases of the junction unmatched. From germline, CDR1 is KGHSH and CDR2 LQKENI. The CDR3 totals 12 residues. This receptor was obtained from a man between 60 and 70 years old who had recovered from COVID-19. The chain is built from TRBV18 and TRBJ2-7; 8 bases are a match to TRBD1. Input material: peripheral blood. As DNA, the CDR3 is TGTGCCAGCTCCCGACAGGGGTACGAGCAGTACTTC. This gives the protein CASSRQGYEQYF.